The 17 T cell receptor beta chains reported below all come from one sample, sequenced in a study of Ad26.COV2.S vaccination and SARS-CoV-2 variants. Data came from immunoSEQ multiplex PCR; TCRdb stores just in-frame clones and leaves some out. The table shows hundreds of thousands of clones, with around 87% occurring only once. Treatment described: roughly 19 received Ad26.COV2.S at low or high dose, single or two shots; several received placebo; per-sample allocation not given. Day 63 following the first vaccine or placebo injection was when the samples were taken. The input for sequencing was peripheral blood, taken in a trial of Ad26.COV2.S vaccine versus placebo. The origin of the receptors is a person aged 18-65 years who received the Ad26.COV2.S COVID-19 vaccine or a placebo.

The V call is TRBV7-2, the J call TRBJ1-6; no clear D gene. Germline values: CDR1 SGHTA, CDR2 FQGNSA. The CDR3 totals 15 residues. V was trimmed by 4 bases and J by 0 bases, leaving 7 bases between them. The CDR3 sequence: CASSSKSSYNSPLHF. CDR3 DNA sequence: TGTGCCAGCAGCTCGAAGAGCTCCTATAATTCACCCCTCCACTTT. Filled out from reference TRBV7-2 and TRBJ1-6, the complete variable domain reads GAGVSQSPSNKVTEKGKDVELRCDPISGHTALYWYRQSLGQGLEFLIYFQGNSAPDKSGLPSDRFSAERTGGSVSTLTIQRTQQEDSAVYLCASSSKSSYNSPLHFGNGTRLTVT.

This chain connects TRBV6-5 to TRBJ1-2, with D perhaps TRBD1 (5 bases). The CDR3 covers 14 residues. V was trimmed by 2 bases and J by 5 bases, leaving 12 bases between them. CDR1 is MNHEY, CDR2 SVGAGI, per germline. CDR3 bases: TGTGCCAGCAGTTACACCAACACAGGTTATGGCTACACCTTC. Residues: CASSYTNTGYGYTF.

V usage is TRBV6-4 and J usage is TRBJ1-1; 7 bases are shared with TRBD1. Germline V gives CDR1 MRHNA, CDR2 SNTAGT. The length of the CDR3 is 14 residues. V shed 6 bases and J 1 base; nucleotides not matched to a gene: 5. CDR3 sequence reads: CASRRQGQNTEAFF. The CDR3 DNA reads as TGTGCCAGCAGACGACAGGGCCAGAACACTGAAGCTTTCTTT.

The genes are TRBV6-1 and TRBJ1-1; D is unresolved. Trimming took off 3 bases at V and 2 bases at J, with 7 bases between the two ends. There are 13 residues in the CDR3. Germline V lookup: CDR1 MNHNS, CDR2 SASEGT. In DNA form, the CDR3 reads TGTGCCAGCAGTGACCAGGATAACACTGAAGCTTTCTTT. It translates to CASSDQDNTEAFF.

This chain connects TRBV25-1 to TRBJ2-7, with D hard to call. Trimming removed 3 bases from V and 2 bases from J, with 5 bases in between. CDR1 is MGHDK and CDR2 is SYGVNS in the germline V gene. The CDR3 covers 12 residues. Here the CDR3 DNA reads TGTGCCAGCAGTGACGGCCCCTACGAGCAGTACTTC. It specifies CASSDGPYEQYF.

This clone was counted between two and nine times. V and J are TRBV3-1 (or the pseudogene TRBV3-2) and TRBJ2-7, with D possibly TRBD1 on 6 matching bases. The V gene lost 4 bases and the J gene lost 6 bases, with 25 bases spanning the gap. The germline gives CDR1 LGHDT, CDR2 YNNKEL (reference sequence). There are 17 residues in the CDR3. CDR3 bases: TGTGCCAGCAGCCCCCTCCAGACAGGATCCTATCGGGGCGAGCAGTACTTC. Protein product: CASSPLQTGSYRGEQYF.

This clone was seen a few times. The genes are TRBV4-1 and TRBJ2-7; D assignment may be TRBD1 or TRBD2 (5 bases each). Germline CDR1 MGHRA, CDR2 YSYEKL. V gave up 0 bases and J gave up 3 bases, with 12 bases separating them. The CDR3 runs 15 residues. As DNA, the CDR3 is TGCGCCAGCAGCCAAGATCGGGACCATAGCTACGAGCAGTACTTC. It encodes CASSQDRDHSYEQYF.

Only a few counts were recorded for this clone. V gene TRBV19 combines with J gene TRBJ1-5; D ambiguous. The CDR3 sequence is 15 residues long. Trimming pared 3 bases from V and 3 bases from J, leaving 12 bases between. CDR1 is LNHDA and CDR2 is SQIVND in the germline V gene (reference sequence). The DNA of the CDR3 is TGTGCCAGTAGTATTTTCGGAACTTTCAATCAGCCCCAGCATTTT. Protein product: CASSIFGTFNQPQHF.

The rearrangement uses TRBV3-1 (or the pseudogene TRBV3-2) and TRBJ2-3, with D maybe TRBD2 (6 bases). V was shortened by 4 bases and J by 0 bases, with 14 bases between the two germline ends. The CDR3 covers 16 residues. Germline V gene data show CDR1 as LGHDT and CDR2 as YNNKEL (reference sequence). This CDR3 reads CASSPGDSGSTDTQYF. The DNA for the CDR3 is TGTGCCAGCAGCCCCGGGGATAGCGGTAGCACAGATACGCAGTATTTT.

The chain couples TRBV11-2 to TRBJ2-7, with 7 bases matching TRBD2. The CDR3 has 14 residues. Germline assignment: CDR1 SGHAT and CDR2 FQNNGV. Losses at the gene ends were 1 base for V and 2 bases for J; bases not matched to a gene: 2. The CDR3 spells CASSLVAGTYEQYF. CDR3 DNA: TGTGCCAGCAGCTTAGTAGCGGGCACCTACGAGCAGTACTTC.

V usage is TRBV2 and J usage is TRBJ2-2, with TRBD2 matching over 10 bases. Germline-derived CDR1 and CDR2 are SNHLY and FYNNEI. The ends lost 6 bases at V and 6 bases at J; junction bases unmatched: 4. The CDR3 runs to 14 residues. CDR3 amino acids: CASRIAGGAGELFF. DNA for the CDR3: TGTGCCAGCAGAATAGCGGGGGGAGCCGGGGAGCTGTTTTTT.

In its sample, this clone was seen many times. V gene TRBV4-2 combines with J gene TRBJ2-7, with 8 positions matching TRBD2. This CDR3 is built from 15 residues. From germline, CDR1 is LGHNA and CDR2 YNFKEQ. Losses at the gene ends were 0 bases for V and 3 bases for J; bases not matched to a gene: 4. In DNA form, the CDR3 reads TGTGCCAGCAGCCAAGATAGGACTAGCTTCTACGAGCAGTACTTC. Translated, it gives CASSQDRTSFYEQYF.

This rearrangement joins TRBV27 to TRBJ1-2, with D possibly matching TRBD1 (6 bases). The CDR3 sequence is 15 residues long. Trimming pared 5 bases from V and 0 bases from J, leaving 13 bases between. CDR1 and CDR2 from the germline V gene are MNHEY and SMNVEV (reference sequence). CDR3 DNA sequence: TGTGCCAGCAGTATAACAGGGACGGCTAACTATGGCTACACCTTC. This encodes CASSITGTANYGYTF.

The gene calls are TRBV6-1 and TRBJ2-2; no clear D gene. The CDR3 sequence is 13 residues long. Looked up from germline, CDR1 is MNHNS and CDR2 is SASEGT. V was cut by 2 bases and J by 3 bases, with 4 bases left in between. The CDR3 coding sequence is TGTGCCAGCAGTGAATTTCACACCGGGGAGCTGTTTTTT. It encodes CASSEFHTGELFF.

The CDR3 region has the DNA TGCGCCAGCAGCCAAGACTCAGGGCTGAACACTGAAGCTTTCTTT. Its protein product is CASSQDSGLNTEAFF. V gene TRBV4-3 combines with J gene TRBJ1-1, with D possibly being TRBD1 (5 bases). Germline loops: CDR1 LGHNA, CDR2 YSLEER. The V and J ends lost 0 bases and 0 bases respectively, with 8 bases between them. The CDR3 has 15 amino acids.

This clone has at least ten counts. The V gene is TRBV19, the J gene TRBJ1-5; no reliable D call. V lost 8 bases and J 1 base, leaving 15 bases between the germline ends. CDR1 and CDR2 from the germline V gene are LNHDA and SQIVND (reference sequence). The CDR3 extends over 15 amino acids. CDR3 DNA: TGTGCCAGTTCTACAGTTTTGGTGAGCAATCAGCCCCAGCATTTT. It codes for CASSTVLVSNQPQHF.

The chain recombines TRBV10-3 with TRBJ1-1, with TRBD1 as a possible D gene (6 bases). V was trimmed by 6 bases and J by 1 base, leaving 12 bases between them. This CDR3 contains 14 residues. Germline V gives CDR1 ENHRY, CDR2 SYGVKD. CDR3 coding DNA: TGTGCCATCAGCCAGGGGATAGAGAACACTGAAGCTTTCTTT. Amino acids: CAISQGIENTEAFF.